A single sample gave rise to the 28 T cell receptor beta chains below, sequenced in a study of CD8 T cells in ankylosing spondylitis. Whole-study results and caveats: The study identified a TCR beta motif of roughly eight highly homologous variants that appeared characteristic of ankylosing spondylitis blood.

These receptors' targets are unknown. TCRdb fed the 5' RACE reads into MiXCR, producing one record per CDR3 protein. The sample contains about 540,000 distinct CDR3 sequences, roughly 13% of which appear only once. The sequenced material came from blood, either unsorted or a sorted T cell fraction (not recorded which). The receptors were gathered from a male donor with ankylosing spondylitis.

V gene TRBV29-1 combines with J gene TRBJ1-2; tentative D call: TRBD1 (6 bases). Trimming took off 6 bases at V and 1 base at J, with 9 bases between the two ends. CDR1 SQVTM and CDR2 ANQGSEA come from the germline V gene. CDR3 length: 12 amino acids. CDR3 nucleotides: TGCAGCGTCGTAGGGGGTAACTATGGCTACACCTTC. Translated, it gives CSVVGGNYGYTF. Together with reference TRBV29-1 and TRBJ1-2, the CDR3 gives the full variable domain: SAVISQKPSRDICQRGTSLTIQCQVDSQVTMMFWYRQQPGQSLTLIATANQGSEATYESGFVIDKFPISRPNLTFSTLTVSNMSPEDSSIYLCSVVGGNYGYTFGSGTRLTVV.

There are a few counts of this clonotype. The chain is built from TRBV5-6 and TRBJ1-5; weak D call: TRBD1 (5 bases). The CDR3 has 17 amino acids. Germline lookup yields CDR1 SGHDT and CDR2 YYEEEE. V was trimmed by 1 base and J by 2 bases, leaving 16 bases between them. The CDR3 here is CASSLQGAAFRNQPQHF. The CDR3 DNA sequence: TGTGCCAGCAGCTTGCAAGGGGCGGCATTTCGCAATCAGCCCCAGCATTTT. The full variable domain, with the rest looked up from reference TRBV5-6 and TRBJ1-5, is DAGVTQSPTHLIKTRGQQVTLRCSPKSGHDTVSWYQQALGQGPQFIFQYYEEEERQRGNFPDRFSGHQFPNYSSELNVNALLLGDSALYLCASSLQGAAFRNQPQHFGDGTRLSIL.

The J gene is TRBJ1-6, the V gene TRBV5-5, with 8 positions matching TRBD1. Germline V lookup: CDR1 SGHKS, CDR2 YYEKEE (reference sequence). Losses at the gene ends were 4 bases for V and 8 bases for J; bases not matched to a gene: 8. The CDR3 totals 15 residues. CDR3 sequence reads: CASSTTTGEYSPLHF. The CDR3 DNA reads TGTGCCAGCAGCACCACGACAGGGGAGTATTCACCCCTCCACTTT.

The CDR3 DNA follows: TGTGCCAGCAGTTACGAGGGGCATCCCAACACTGAAGCTTTCTTT. Translation: CASSYEGHPNTEAFF. The chain uses TRBV6-5 and TRBJ1-1; a weak D match, TRBD1 (5 bases). This CDR3 is 15 amino acids long. Germline values: CDR1 MNHEY, CDR2 SVGAGI. Trimming stripped 2 bases from V and 2 bases from J, with 12 bases between.

This clonotype was seen at least ten times. The chain has TRBV5-1 and TRBJ2-1; the match to TRBD2 covers 11 bases. This CDR3 has 14 residues. CDR1 and CDR2 (germline): SGHRS, YFSETQ. The junction had 4 bases not matched to a gene; V was cut back by 4 bases and J by 7 bases. The CDR3 sequence: CASSRSSGRNEQFF. The CDR3 coding sequence is TGCGCCAGCAGCCGGTCTAGCGGGAGGAATGAGCAGTTCTTC.

This chain uses TRBV12-3 or TRBV12-4 with TRBJ1-1; D may be TRBD1 (5 bases). The CDR3 spans 15 residues. Trimming removed 3 bases from V and 5 bases from J, with 16 bases in between. The CDR3 nucleotides are TGTGCCAGCAGTTTGGGGGGGGGAATCTGGACTGAAGCTTTCTTT. This sequence encodes CASSLGGGIWTEAFF.

This clonotype came up a few times. V gene TRBV10-3 combines with J gene TRBJ2-5, with TRBD2 matching over 10 bases. The CDR3 extends over 16 amino acids. CDR1 is ENHRY, CDR2 SYGVKD, per germline. J was trimmed by 4 bases and V by 0 bases; bases with no gene match: 5. The CDR3 spells CAISESEIAGGETQYF. For the CDR3, the DNA is TGTGCCATCAGTGAGTCCGAGATAGCGGGAGGAGAGACCCAGTACTTC.

This chain uses TRBV7-2 with TRBJ2-5; TRBD1 agrees at 7 bases. In germline, CDR1 is SGHTA, CDR2 FQGNSA. Germline trimming cut 6 bases from V and 5 bases from J; bases unmatched to any gene: 12. This CDR3 contains 15 residues. This chain's CDR3 is CASSTGALQPETQYF. The CDR3 nucleotides read TGTGCCAGCAGTACAGGGGCCCTCCAACCGGAGACCCAGTACTTC.

This clonotype appeared a few times. The V call is TRBV27, the J call TRBJ1-4, with TRBD1 matching 7 bases. The length of the CDR3 is 16 residues. Trimming cost V 3 bases and J 0 bases; bases outside gene matches: 4. Germline V lookup: CDR1 MNHEY, CDR2 SMNVEV (reference sequence). CDR3 DNA sequence: TGTGCCAGCAGTTTGTCAGGGGGTTCAACTAATGAAAAACTGTTTTTT. Protein: CASSLSGGSTNEKLFF.

Only a few counts were recorded for this clonotype. The V gene is TRBV7-9, the J gene TRBJ2-4; tentative D call: TRBD1 (6 bases). Between the trimmed V and J ends, which lost 5 bases and 1 base, there was a span of 12 bases. Germline V gives CDR1 SEHNR, CDR2 FQNEAQ (reference sequence). The CDR3 loop spans 15 amino acids. The CDR3 protein is CASSPPGGAKNIQYF. The DNA of the CDR3 is TGTGCCAGCAGCCCACCTGGGGGCGCCAAAAACATTCAGTACTTC.

This sequence joins TRBV20-1 and TRBJ2-3; 8 nucleotides agree with TRBD2. This CDR3 is 15 amino acids long. The germline CDR1 and CDR2 sequences are DFQATT and SNEGSKA (reference sequence). J gave up 0 bases and V 3 bases, and 5 bases lay outside the gene matches. Written as DNA, the CDR3 is TGCAGTGCTAGTGTACTAGCGGTTAGCACAGATACGCAGTATTTT. This gives the protein CSASVLAVSTDTQYF.

This clonotype was found many times. V is TRBV4-2 and J is TRBJ2-7; the D gene is possibly TRBD1 (5 bases). Germline V CDR1 and CDR2: LGHNA, YNFKEQ. The CDR3 runs to 14 residues. V was shortened by 3 bases and J by 3 bases, with 12 bases between the two germline ends. The CDR3 loop is CASSHLQGDYEQYF. The CDR3 DNA follows: TGTGCCAGCAGCCATTTGCAGGGTGACTACGAGCAGTACTTC.

The chain combines TRBV4-1 with TRBJ2-5; D not certain. CDR3 length equals 16 residues. Trimming removed 1 base from V and 2 bases from J, with 14 bases in between. The germline CDR1 and CDR2 sequences are MGHRA and YSYEKL. The CDR3 DNA is TGCGCCAGCAGCCAAGGGCCCTTGAGGAGTCAAGAGACCCAGTACTTC. It translates to CASSQGPLRSQETQYF.

The V gene is TRBV12-3 or TRBV12-4, the J gene TRBJ1-4; 9 positions match TRBD1. This CDR3 is 15 amino acids long. The trim removed 3 bases at V and 5 bases at J, leaving 4 bases unmatched. This chain's CDR3 is CASSFRGQGNEKLFF. CDR3 DNA sequence: TGTGCCAGCAGTTTCAGGGGACAGGGAAATGAAAAACTGTTTTTT.

This clonotype was picked up a small number of times. The rearrangement uses TRBV4-1 and TRBJ2-1, with 11 bases aligning to TRBD2. The V gene end was trimmed by 5 bases and the J gene end by 4 bases; junction bases not matched to a gene: 7. Germline lookup yields CDR1 MGHRA and CDR2 YSYEKL. The CDR3 spans 16 residues. The CDR3, as DNA: TGCGCCAGCAGCTCCCCGACTAGCGGGGTGTACAATGAGCAGTTCTTC. As protein: CASSSPTSGVYNEQFF.

The chain employs TRBV28 and TRBJ2-3; weak D call: TRBD1 (5 bases). Per germline, CDR1 MDHEN and CDR2 SYDVKM. The V end was cut by 1 base, the J end by 3 bases, with 11 bases between. CDR3 size: 15 residues. The CDR3 DNA follows: TGTGCCAGCAGTTTATCGGGCAGGGTGACAGATACGCAGTATTTT. As protein: CASSLSGRVTDTQYF.

This clonotype was seen many times. The CDR3, as DNA: TGTGCCATCAGTGTGAGAGATACGCAGTATTTT. Translated: CAISVRDTQYF. The rearrangement uses TRBV10-3 and TRBJ2-3, with D uncertain. CDR3 length: 11 residues. V was trimmed by 4 bases and J by 5 bases, leaving 4 bases between them. The germline CDR1 and CDR2 sequences are ENHRY and SYGVKD.

In this sample, this clonotype turned up many times. The genes are TRBV3-1 and TRBJ1-1; the D gene is possibly TRBD1 (5 bases). Germline lookup yields CDR1 LGHDT and CDR2 YNNKEL (reference sequence). V was clipped by 3 bases and J by 1 base, with 9 bases between them. CDR3 length equals 14 residues. The CDR3 region has the DNA TGTGCCAGCAGCCAGGGACGGGAGAACACTGAAGCTTTCTTT. It is translated as CASSQGRENTEAFF.

The J gene is TRBJ2-7, the V gene TRBV6-2 or TRBV6-3; a possible D gene is TRBD1 (6 bases). Between the trimmed V and J ends, which lost 7 bases and 1 base, there was a span of 14 bases. This CDR3 comprises 14 residues. Germline V gene data show CDR1 as MNHEY and CDR2 as SVGEGT. In nucleotides, the CDR3 is TGTGCCAGCACCGACGACAGGCTTTCCTACGAGCAGTACGTC. The encoded protein is CASTDDRLSYEQYV.

This clonotype was detected only a few times. The V gene is TRBV2, the J gene TRBJ2-7; D perhaps matches TRBD2 (6 bases). Germline values: CDR1 SNHLY, CDR2 FYNNEI. The CDR3 consists of 14 residues. V gave up 4 bases and J gave up 4 bases, with 14 bases separating them. The DNA for the CDR3 is TGTGCCAGCAGTGTGTCGGGAGCGACTTACGAGCAGTACGTC. Its protein is CASSVSGATYEQYV.

There are many counts of this clonotype. The chain combines TRBV24-1 with TRBJ2-1; no definite D call. The V end lost 4 bases, the J end lost 7 bases, and 16 bases lay between the germline ends. Germline loops: CDR1 KGHDR, CDR2 SFDVKD. The CDR3 is made up of 15 amino acids. The CDR3 protein is CATSDPRSDLNEQFF. For the CDR3, the DNA is TGTGCCACCAGTGACCCCAGATCCGACTTAAATGAGCAGTTCTTC.

DNA for the CDR3: TGTGCCAGCAGTTACTCGATTTCAGGCGAGCAGTTCTTC. Its protein is CASSYSISGEQFF. The gene calls are TRBV6-6 and TRBJ2-1; no reliable D call. This CDR3 region has 13 residues. Trimming pared 0 bases from V and 10 bases from J, leaving 10 bases between. Germline V gene data show CDR1 as MNHNY and CDR2 as SVGAGI (reference sequence).

The gene calls are TRBV27 and TRBJ1-2; the D is unclear. V lost 5 bases and J 6 bases, leaving 22 bases between the germline ends. This CDR3 comprises 16 residues. Germline loops: CDR1 MNHEY, CDR2 SMNVEV (reference sequence). The CDR3, as DNA: TGTGCCAGCAGTCCCCTGGCTGCGGGCCCGCGCCATGGCTACACCTTC. The encoded protein is CASSPLAAGPRHGYTF.

This clonotype was picked up a small number of times. The rearrangement uses TRBV9 and TRBJ2-1; TRBD2 is a possible D gene (6 bases). The CDR3 is 17 residues long. Germline V gene data show CDR1 as SGDLS and CDR2 as YYNGEE. Trimming shortened V by 0 bases and J by 0 bases, and 13 bases separated the two germline ends. CDR3 loop: CASSVEEAGSSYNEQFF. In nucleotides, the CDR3 is TGTGCCAGCAGCGTAGAGGAGGCGGGGAGCTCCTACAATGAGCAGTTCTTC.

The rearrangement uses TRBV19 and TRBJ1-5; 7 bases agree with TRBD1. The CDR3 has 12 amino acids. V was clipped by 6 bases and J by 6 bases; unmatched bases: 2. Looked up from germline, CDR1 is LNHDA and CDR2 is SQIVND (reference sequence). The CDR3 DNA reads TGTGCCAGTAGGACAGGGACTCAGCCCCAGCATTTT. It is translated as CASRTGTQPQHF.

This clonotype was observed a few times. The genes are TRBV7-9 and TRBJ1-1; maybe TRBD1 (5 bases). The V end lost 6 bases, the J end lost 1 base, and 18 bases lay between the germline ends. CDR3 length equals 16 residues. Germline V gene lookup returns CDR1 SEHNR and CDR2 FQNEAQ (reference sequence). The CDR3 spells CASSSGQLGKNTEAFF. CDR3 coding DNA: TGTGCCAGCAGTTCCGGACAACTCGGCAAGAACACTGAAGCTTTCTTT.

This rearrangement joins TRBV6-1 to TRBJ1-3, with 7 bases lining up with TRBD1. The CDR3 extends over 15 amino acids. CDR1 is MNHNS and CDR2 is SASEGT in the germline V gene. With V trimmed by 6 bases and J by 0 bases, 5 bases remained unmatched. DNA of the CDR3: TGTGCCAGCAGCTCCAGGGGGAACTCTGGAAACACCATATATTTT. Translating it yields CASSSRGNSGNTIYF.

In this sample, this clonotype turned up many times. V is TRBV6-6 and J is TRBJ2-1; D not certain. This CDR3 spans 12 amino acids. The germline V gene encodes CDR1 MNHNY and CDR2 SVGAGI (reference sequence). Trimming took 7 bases from V and 8 from J, leaving 12 bases between them. CDR3: CASTKGIYEQFF. The CDR3 DNA reads TGTGCCAGCACAAAAGGGATATATGAGCAGTTCTTC.